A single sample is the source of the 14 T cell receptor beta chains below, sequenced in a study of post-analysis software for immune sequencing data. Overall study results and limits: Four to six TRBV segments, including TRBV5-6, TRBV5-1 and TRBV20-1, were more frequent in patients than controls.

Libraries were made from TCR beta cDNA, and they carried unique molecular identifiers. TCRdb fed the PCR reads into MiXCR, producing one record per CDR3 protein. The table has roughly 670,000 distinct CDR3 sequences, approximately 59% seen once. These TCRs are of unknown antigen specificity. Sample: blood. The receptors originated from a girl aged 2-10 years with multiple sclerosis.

The CDR3 region is CASSFPGQGHSPLHF. The DNA for the CDR3 is TGTGCCAGCAGCTTTCCGGGACAGGGCCATTCACCCCTCCACTTT. The V call is TRBV7-2, the J call TRBJ1-6; 9 bases match TRBD1. Per the germline V gene, CDR1 is SGHTA and CDR2 is FQGNSA. The CDR3 runs to 15 residues. Germline trimming cut 3 bases from V and 8 bases from J; bases unmatched to any gene: 5.

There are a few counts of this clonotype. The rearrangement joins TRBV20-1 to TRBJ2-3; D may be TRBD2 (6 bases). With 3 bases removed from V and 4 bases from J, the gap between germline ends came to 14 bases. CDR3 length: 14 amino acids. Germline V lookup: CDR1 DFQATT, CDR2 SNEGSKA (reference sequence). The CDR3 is CSASPLARSDTQYF. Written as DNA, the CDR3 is TGCAGTGCTAGCCCGCTAGCGCGATCAGATACGCAGTATTTT.

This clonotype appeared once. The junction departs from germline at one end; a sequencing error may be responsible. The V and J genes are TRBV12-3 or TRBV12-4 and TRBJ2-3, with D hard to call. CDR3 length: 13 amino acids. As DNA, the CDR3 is TGTGTCAGCAGCTCCCTCGGGACAGATACGCAGTATTTT. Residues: CVSSSLGTDTQYF.

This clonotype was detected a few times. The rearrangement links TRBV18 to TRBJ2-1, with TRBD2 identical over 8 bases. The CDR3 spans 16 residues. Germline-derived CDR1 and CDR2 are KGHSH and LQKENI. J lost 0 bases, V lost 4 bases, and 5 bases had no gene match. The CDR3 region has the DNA TGTGCCAGCTCACTAAATAGCGGGGCCTCCTACAATGAGCAGTTCTTC. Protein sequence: CASSLNSGASYNEQFF.

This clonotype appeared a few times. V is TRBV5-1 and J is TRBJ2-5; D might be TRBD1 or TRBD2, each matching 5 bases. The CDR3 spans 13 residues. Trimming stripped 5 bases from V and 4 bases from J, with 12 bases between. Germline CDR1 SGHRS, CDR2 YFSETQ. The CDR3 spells CASSVRGRETQYF. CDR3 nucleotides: TGCGCCAGCAGTGTGAGGGGCCGAGAGACCCAGTACTTC.

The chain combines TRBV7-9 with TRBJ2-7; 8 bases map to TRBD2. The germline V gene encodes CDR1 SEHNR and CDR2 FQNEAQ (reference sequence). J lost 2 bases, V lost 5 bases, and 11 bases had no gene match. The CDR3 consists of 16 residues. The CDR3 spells CASSPSSGGLAYEQYF. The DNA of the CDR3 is TGTGCCAGCAGCCCCTCGAGCGGGGGCCTCGCCTACGAGCAGTACTTC. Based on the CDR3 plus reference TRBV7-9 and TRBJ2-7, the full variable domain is DTGVSQNPRHKITKRGQNVTFRCDPISEHNRLYWYRQTLGQGPEFLTYFQNEAQLEKSRLLSDRFSAERPKGSFSTLEIQRTEQGDSAMYLCASSPSSGGLAYEQYFGPGTRLTVT.

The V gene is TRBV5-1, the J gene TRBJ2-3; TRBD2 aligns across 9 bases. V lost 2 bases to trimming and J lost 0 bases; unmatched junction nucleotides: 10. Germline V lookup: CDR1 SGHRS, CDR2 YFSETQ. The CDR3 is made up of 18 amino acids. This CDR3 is CASSLITRLADSTDTQYF. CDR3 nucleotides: TGCGCCAGCAGCTTAATCACCCGACTAGCGGATAGCACAGATACGCAGTATTTT.

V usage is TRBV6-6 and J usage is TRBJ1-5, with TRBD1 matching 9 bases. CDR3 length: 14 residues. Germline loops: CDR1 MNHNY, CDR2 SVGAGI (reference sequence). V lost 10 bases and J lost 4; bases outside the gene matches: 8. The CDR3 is CAISDRGGNQPQHF. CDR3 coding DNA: TGTGCCATCTCGGACAGGGGTGGGAATCAGCCCCAGCATTTT.

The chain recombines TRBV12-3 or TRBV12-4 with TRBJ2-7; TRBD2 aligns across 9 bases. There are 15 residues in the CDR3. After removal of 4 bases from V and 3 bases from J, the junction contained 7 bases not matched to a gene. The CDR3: CASSSGLAANYEQYF. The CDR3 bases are TGTGCCAGCAGTTCGGGACTAGCAGCCAACTACGAGCAGTACTTC.

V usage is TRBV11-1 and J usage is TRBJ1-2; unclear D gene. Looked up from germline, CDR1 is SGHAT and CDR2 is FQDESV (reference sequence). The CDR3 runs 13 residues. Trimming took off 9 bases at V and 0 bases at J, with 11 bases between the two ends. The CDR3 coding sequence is TGTGCCAGGAGAAGTGGCCCTAACTATGGCTACACCTTC. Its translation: CARRSGPNYGYTF.

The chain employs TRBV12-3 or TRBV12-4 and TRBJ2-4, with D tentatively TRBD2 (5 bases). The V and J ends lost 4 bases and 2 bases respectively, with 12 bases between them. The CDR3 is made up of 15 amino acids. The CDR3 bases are TGTGCCAGCAGTTCCTCTACCGGGACCAAAAACATTCAGTACTTC. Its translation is CASSSSTGTKNIQYF.

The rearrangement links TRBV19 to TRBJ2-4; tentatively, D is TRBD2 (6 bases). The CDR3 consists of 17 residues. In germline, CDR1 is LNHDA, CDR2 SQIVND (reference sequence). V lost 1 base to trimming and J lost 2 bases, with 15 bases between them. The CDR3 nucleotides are TGTGCCAGTAGTATAGTTGCAGGGACTCTCACCAAAAACATTCAGTACTTC. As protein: CASSIVAGTLTKNIQYF. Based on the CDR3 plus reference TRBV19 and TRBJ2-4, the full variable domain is DGGITQSPKYLFRKEGQNVTLSCEQNLNHDAMYWYRQDPGQGLRLIYYSQIVNDFQKGDIAEGYSVSREKKESFPLTVTSAQKNPTAFYLCASSIVAGTLTKNIQYFGAGTRLSVL.

CDR3 DNA: TGCGCCAGCAGCTCCGCAGGGGACTACACAGATACGCAGTATTTT. It is translated as CASSSAGDYTDTQYF. The V call is TRBV5-1, the J call TRBJ2-3; weak D call: TRBD2 (7 bases). This CDR3 is built from 15 residues. Germline V CDR1 and CDR2: SGHRS, YFSETQ. Trimming removed 3 bases at V and 2 bases at J, with 13 bases between. Full variable domain (remainder filled in from reference TRBV5-1 and TRBJ2-3): KAGVTQTPRYLIKTRGQQVTLSCSPISGHRSVSWYQQTPGQGLQFLFEYFSETQRNKGNFPGRFSGRQFSNSRSEMNVSTLELGDSALYLCASSSAGDYTDTQYFGPGTRLTVL.

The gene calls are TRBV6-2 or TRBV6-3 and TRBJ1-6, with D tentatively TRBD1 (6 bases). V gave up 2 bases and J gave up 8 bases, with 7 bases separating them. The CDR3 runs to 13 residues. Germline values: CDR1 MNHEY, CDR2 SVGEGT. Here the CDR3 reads CASSYQGYSPLHF. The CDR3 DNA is TGTGCCAGCAGTTACCAGGGGTATTCACCCCTCCACTTT.